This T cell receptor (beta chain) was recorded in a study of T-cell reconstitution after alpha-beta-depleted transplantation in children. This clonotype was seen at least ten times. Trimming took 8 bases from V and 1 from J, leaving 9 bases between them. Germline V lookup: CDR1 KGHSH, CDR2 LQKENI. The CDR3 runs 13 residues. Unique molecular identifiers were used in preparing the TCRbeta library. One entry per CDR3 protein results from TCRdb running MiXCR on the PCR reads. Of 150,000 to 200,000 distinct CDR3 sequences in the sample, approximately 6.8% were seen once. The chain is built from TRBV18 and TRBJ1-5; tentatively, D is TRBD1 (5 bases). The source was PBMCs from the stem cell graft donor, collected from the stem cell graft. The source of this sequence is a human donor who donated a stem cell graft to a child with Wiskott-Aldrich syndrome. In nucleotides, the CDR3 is TGTGCCAGCAGCCCAGGGAGCAATCAGCCCCAGCATTTT. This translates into CASSPGSNQPQHF.